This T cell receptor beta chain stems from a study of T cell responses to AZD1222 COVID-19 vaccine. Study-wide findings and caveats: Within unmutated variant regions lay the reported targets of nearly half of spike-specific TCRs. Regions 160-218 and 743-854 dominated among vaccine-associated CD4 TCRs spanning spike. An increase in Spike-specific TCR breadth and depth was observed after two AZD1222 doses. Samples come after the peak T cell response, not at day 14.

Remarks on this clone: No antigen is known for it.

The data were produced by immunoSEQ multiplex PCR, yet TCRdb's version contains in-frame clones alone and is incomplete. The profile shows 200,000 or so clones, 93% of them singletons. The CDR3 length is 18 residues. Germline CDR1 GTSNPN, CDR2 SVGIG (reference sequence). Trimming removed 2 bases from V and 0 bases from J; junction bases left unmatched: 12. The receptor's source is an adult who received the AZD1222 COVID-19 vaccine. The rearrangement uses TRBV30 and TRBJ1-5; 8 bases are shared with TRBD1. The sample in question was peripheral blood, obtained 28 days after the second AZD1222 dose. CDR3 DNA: TGTGCCTGGAGTCCTCCAGGGGGCAGACTTTATAGCAATCAGCCCCAGCATTTT. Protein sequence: CAWSPPGGRLYSNQPQHF.